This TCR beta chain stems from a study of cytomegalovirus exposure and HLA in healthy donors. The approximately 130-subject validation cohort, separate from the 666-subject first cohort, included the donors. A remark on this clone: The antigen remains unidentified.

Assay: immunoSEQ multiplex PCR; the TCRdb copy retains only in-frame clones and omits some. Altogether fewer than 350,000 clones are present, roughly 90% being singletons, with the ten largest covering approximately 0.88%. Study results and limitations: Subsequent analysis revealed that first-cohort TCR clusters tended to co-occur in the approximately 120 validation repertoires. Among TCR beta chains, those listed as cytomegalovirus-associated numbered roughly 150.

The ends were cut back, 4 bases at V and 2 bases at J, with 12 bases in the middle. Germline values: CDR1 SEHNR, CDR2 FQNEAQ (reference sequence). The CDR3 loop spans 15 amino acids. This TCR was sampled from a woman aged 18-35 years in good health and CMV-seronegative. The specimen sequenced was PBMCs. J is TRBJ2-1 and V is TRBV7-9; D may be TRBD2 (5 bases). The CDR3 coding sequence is TGTGCCAGCAGCTCACGGACTGGAGCCTACAATGAGCAGTTCTTC. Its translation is CASSSRTGAYNEQFF.